This section outlines one T cell receptor beta chain sequence together with its context. Healthy Caucasian individuals made up all the donors. The CDR3 has 15 amino acids. Germline trimming cut 1 base from V and 6 bases from J; bases unmatched to any gene: 6. CDR1 DFQATT and CDR2 SNEGSKA come from the germline V gene (reference sequence). The sample belongs to a study of identical twins. TCRdb reprocessed the 5' RACE reads via MiXCR and lists one record per CDR3 protein. The sample holds roughly 500,000 distinct CDR3 sequences, 22% seen once. These same records also appear under a second study, on T cells expressing NK-cell markers. That work contributes: The TCR beta repertoires originated in sorted CD3+CD56+NKG2C+, CD3+CD56+NKG2C- and CD3+CD56-NKG2C+ T cells. The authors sequenced eight donors, of whom seven were HCMV-seropositive and one was seronegative. For a few donors, these clonotypes were likewise the leading ones in the CD3+CD56-NKG2C+ fraction.

The chain recombines TRBV20-1 with TRBJ2-1; 10 bases agree with TRBD2. This sequence originates from a woman between 18 and 29 years old in good health. The material sequenced was CD4+ T cells sorted from blood. The CDR3 coding sequence is TGCAGTGCTAGAGCCTCACTAGCGGGGCTCAATGAGCAGTTCTTC. The encoded protein is CSARASLAGLNEQFF.